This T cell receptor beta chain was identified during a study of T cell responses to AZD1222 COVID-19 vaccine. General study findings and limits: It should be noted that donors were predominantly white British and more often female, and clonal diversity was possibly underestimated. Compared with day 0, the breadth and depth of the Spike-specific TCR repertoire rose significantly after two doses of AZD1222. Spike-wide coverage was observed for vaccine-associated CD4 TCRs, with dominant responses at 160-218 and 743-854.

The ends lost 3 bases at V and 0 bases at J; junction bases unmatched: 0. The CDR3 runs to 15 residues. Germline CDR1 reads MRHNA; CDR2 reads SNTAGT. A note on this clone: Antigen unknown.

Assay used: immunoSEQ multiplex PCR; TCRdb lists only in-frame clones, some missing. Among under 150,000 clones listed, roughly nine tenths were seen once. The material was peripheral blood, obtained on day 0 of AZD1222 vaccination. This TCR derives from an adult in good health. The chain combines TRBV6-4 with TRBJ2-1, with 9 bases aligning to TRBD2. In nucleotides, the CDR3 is TGTGCCAGCAGTGATAGCGGGAGCTCCTACAATGAGCAGTTCTTC. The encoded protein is CASSDSGSSYNEQFF.